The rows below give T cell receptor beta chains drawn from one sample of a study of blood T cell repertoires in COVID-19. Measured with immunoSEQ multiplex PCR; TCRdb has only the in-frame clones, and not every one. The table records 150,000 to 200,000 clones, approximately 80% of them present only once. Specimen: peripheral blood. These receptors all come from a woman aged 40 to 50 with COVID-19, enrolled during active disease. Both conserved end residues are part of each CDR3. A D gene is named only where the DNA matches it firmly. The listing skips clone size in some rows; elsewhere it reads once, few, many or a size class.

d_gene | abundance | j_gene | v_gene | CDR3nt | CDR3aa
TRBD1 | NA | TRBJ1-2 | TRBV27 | TGTGCCAGCCGCTGGACAGGGCAGTTCTATGGCTACACCTTC | CASRWTGQFYGYTF
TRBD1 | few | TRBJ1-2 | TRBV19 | TGTGCCAGTAGTATGGTGGACAGGGGTGGCTATGGCTACACCTTC | CASSMVDRGGYGYTF
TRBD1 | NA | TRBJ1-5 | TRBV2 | TGTGCCAGCAGCCAGGACAGGGGAAATCAGCCCCAGCATTTT | CASSQDRGNQPQHF
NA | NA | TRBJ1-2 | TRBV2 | TGTGCCAGCAGTGGTAGAGGCGGCCGGGCTAACTATGGCTACACCTTC | CASSGRGGRANYGYTF
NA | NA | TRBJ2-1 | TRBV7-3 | TGTGCCAGCAGCCCGGACTACACCTCCTACAATGAGCAGTTCTTC | CASSPDYTSYNEQFF
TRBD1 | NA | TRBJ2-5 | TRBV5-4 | TGTGCCAGCAGGCCGGGACAGCGAGAGACCCAGTACTTC | CASRPGQRETQYF
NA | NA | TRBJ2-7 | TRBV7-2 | TGTGCCAGCAGCCCCCCGGGATCCTACTACGAGCAGTACTTC | CASSPPGSYYEQYF
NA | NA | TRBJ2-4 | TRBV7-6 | TGTGCCAGCAGCTATAGAGGATTAGCCAAAAACATTCAGTACTTC | CASSYRGLAKNIQYF
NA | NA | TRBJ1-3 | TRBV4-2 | TGTGCCAGCAGCCCCCTAGAAGGAAACACCATATATTTT | CASSPLEGNTIYF
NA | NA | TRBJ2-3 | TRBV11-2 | TGTGCCAGCAGCTTAAGACTACCGCCAGATACGCAGTATTTT | CASSLRLPPDTQYF
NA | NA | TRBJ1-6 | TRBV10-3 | TGTGCCACCCGCCTAGGGGACTCCTATAATTCACCCCTCCACTTT | CATRLGDSYNSPLHF
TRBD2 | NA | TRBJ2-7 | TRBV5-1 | TGCGCCAGCAGCCCCAGACTAGCGGGGGCCTACGAGCAGTACTTC | CASSPRLAGAYEQYF
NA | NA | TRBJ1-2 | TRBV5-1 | TGCGCCAGCGGCGGGACGGACTATTATGGCTACACCTTC | CASGGTDYYGYTF
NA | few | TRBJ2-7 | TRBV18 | TGTGCCAGCTCACAAACAGCTTCCTACGAGCAGTACTTC | CASSQTASYEQYF
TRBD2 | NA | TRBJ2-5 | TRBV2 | TGTGCCAGCAGTCATGGACTAGCGGGGGGGCCTAGACAAGTGACCCAGTACTTC | CASSHGLAGGPRQVTQYF
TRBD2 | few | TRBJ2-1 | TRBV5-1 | TGCGCCAGCAGCGGGACTAGCGGGGTCTCCTACAATGAGCAGTTCTTC | CASSGTSGVSYNEQFF
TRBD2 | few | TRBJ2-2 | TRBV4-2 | TGTGCCAGCAGCCAAGGGACTAGCGGGAACACCGGGGAGCTGTTTTTT | CASSQGTSGNTGELFF
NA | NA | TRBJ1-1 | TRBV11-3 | TGTGCCAGCAGCCAACAAGAAAACACTGAAGCTTTCTTT | CASSQQENTEAFF
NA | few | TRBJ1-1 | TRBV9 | TGTGCCAGCAGCGCCGCGGGATTTGACACTGAAGCTTTCTTT | CASSAAGFDTEAFF
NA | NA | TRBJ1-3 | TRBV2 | TGTGCCAGCGGTCGCCTTAGGGGGGGTGGAAACACCATATATTTT | CASGRLRGGGNTIYF
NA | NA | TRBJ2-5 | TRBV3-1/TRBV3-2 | TGTGCCAGCAGCCAAGGACAGGGCCCAGGCGGGGGGTACCAAGAGACCCAGTACTTC | CASSQGQGPGGGYQETQYF
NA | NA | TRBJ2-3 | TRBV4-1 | TGCGCCAGCAGCCGCACGAGTTTAGATTTAGATACGCAGTATTTT | CASSRTSLDLDTQYF
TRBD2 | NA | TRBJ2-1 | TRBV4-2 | TGTGCCAGCAGCCAAGAATTGGGACTAGCGGAAAATGAGCAGTTCTTC | CASSQELGLAENEQFF